Listed below are T cell receptor beta chains from one sample, sequenced in a study of cytomegalovirus exposure and HLA in healthy donors. Produced via immunoSEQ multiplex PCR; TCRdb's table is partial and in-frame only. The sample includes some 130,000 clones, roughly 80% of them seen just once. Sequencing was done on a sample of PBMCs. Every receptor here comes from a male donor in good health and CMV-seronegative. Both conserved end residues are part of each CDR3. The order of the fields is clone size, V gene, D gene, J gene, CDR3 DNA, CDR3 protein. D genes are given only for firm matches. Clone size is shown for a subset of rows, as once, few, many or a class of expanded clone.

.	TRBV19	.	TRBJ2-2	TGTGCCAGTAGAGGGGGGGCAGGGCGACCTTCGAACACCGGGGAGCTGTTTTTT	CASRGGAGRPSNTGELFF
.	TRBV29-1	.	TRBJ1-1	TGCAGCGTTGAAGAGGTGAGAGCTTTCTTT	CSVEEVRAFF
.	TRBV28	TRBD2	TRBJ2-3	TGTGCCAGCAGCTTTACCGGGACTAGCGGTATAAGCACAGATACGCAGTATTTT	CASSFTGTSGISTDTQYF
few	TRBV5-1	TRBD2	TRBJ2-5	TGCGCCAGCAGCAGCCTAGCGGGGGAAGAGACCCAGTACTTC	CASSSLAGEETQYF
once	TRBV11-1	.	TRBJ2-7	TGTGCCAGCAAACGGGGAGGGGGAACCTACGAGCAGTACTTC	CASKRGGGTYEQYF
.	TRBV5-1	.	TRBJ2-2	TGCGCCAGCACTCTACGGACAAACGGGGAGCTGTTTTTT	CASTLRTNGELFF
.	TRBV5-5	.	TRBJ1-1	TGTGCCAGCAGCTTATGGCAGTTGAACACTGAAGCTTTCTTT	CASSLWQLNTEAFF
few	TRBV6-4	.	TRBJ2-3	TGTGCCAGCAGTGGCGGGGCCACAGATACGCAGTATTTT	CASSGGATDTQYF
.	TRBV6-6	TRBD1	TRBJ1-4	TGTGCCAGCCACAGGGGGGGGATGGGTGAAAAACTGTTTTTT	CASHRGGMGEKLFF
.	TRBV29-1	TRBD2	TRBJ2-1	TGCAGCGTTTCCCTAGCGGACAATGAGCAGTTCTTC	CSVSLADNEQFF
.	TRBV9	.	TRBJ2-1	TGTGCCAGCAGCCCCACGGGGGTCAATGAGCAGTTCTTC	CASSPTGVNEQFF
.	TRBV10-3	.	TRBJ1-6	TGTGCCAGCGGAGGGAATAATTCACCCCTCCACTTT	CASGGNNSPLHF
.	TRBV15	TRBD2	TRBJ2-1	TGTGCCACCAGCAGAGCAGACGGACTAGCGGTTGAGCAGTTCTTC	CATSRADGLAVEQFF
.	TRBV18	.	TRBJ2-3	TGTGCCAGCTCACCTCTTCCCTCAGGGGTTGGGACAGATACGCAGTATTTT	CASSPLPSGVGTDTQYF
.	TRBV5-4	.	TRBJ2-5	TGTGCCAGCAGCTTCTTCCCTCAAGAGACCCAGTACTTC	CASSFFPQETQYF
.	TRBV27	.	TRBJ2-1	TGTGCCAGCAGCCTGGCCTTCGGCCCCGTGGGGCGCAATGAGCAGTTCTTC	CASSLAFGPVGRNEQFF
.	TRBV19	TRBD1	TRBJ1-3	TGTGCCAGTAGTATCGGGACAGGGACATTTGGAAACACCATATATTTT	CASSIGTGTFGNTIYF
.	TRBV10-3	TRBD2	TRBJ2-7	TGTGCCATCAGTGAAGCGGGAGCAACCTACGAGCAGTACTTC	CAISEAGATYEQYF
.	TRBV30	.	TRBJ1-2	TGTGCCTGGAGTGTAGAGGCTAACTATGGCTACACCTTC	CAWSVEANYGYTF
.	TRBV11-2	TRBD2	TRBJ2-7	TGTGCCAGCAGCTCGGGACTAGCGGGAGGGAACTACGAGCAGTACTTC	CASSSGLAGGNYEQYF
.	TRBV15	.	TRBJ2-1	TGTGCCACCAGCAGAGATGTCGGCGGGTACAGCTTCGTGCAGTTCTTC	CATSRDVGGYSFVQFF
.	TRBV12-5	TRBD2	TRBJ2-1	TGTGCTAGTGGTTTGGTACTGGGGCAGCGGGGGGCTATAAATGAGCAGTTCTTC	CASGLVLGQRGAINEQFF
.	TRBV12-5	TRBD1	TRBJ2-3	TGTGCTACCCGGACAGGGAGCACAGATACGCAGTATTTT	CATRTGSTDTQYF
.	TRBV27	.	TRBJ2-7	TGTGCCAGCAGACCGTGGGGGGAAGCCTACGAGCAGTACTTC	CASRPWGEAYEQYF
.	TRBV7-9	.	TRBJ1-3	TGTGCCAGCAGCCCCTCAACAGGGCAAGGAAACACCATATATTTT	CASSPSTGQGNTIYF
.	TRBV18	.	TRBJ2-2	TGTGCCAGCTCACCCCAGGCGTCGACCGGGGAGCTGTTTTTT	CASSPQASTGELFF
few	TRBV29-1	.	TRBJ1-1	TGCAGCGTGCCGCGGGCTTTCTTT	CSVPRAFF
.	TRBV2	TRBD1	TRBJ2-3	TGTGCCAGCAGGACAGGGGCAGATACGCAGTATTTT	CASRTGADTQYF
.	TRBV27	TRBD1	TRBJ1-2	TGTGCCAGCAGTCCGTCCCCAACAGGGGGATGGGATGGCTACACCTTC	CASSPSPTGGWDGYTF
once	TRBV5-6	.	TRBJ1-2	TGTGCCAGCAGCCCGCAGGATAACTATGGCTACACCTTC	CASSPQDNYGYTF
.	TRBV10-2	.	TRBJ2-2	TGCGCCAGCAGTGAGCCCGTAGTGACGAACACCGGGGAGCTGTTTTTT	CASSEPVVTNTGELFF
.	TRBV20-1	TRBD2	TRBJ2-1	TGCAGTGCCTCTGAGCGGGAACAGTTCTTC	CSASEREQFF
.	TRBV12-5	.	TRBJ1-2	TGTGCTAGTGGTACCTTGGGAGGAGTAGGTGGCTACACCTTC	CASGTLGGVGGYTF
once	TRBV9	.	TRBJ2-1	TGTGCCAGCAGCCCGTCCCCCGGCGGCAATAATGAGCAGTTCTTC	CASSPSPGGNNEQFF
few	TRBV6-5	.	TRBJ1-6	TGTGCCAGCAGTTACGGAGGGGCCGGGAGGAATTCACCCCTCCACTTT	CASSYGGAGRNSPLHF
.	TRBV25-1	.	TRBJ2-7	TGTGTCGGTCGGGGGAGCCACGGGGGAGAGCAGTACTTC	CVGRGSHGGEQYF
.	TRBV2	.	TRBJ2-3	TGTGCCAGCAGTGCCCGGGACACCTACACAGATACGCAGTATTTT	CASSARDTYTDTQYF
.	TRBV9	TRBD1	TRBJ1-6	TGTGCCAGCAGCGTAGCGGGACAGGCATCATATAATTCACCCCTCCACTTT	CASSVAGQASYNSPLHF
.	TRBV2	.	TRBJ2-7	TGTGCCAGCTCTGACAGGCTGTACGAGCAGTACTTC	CASSDRLYEQYF
.	TRBV21-1	.	TRBJ2-6	.	CASSKESRWGAGANVLTF
.	TRBV6-1	TRBD1	TRBJ1-3	TGTGCCACAGACAGGGGACACACCATATATTTT	CATDRGHTIYF
.	TRBV5-1	.	TRBJ1-2	TGCGCCAGCAGCTTGGAAGGGGGTAGTGGCTACACCTTC	CASSLEGGSGYTF
.	TRBV5-1	.	TRBJ2-7	TGCGCCAGCAGCTTGGTCGGGGAGCAGTACTTC	CASSLVGEQYF
.	TRBV12-5	TRBD2	TRBJ2-2	TGTGCTAGTGGCCGGGACCGGGGACTACTGAACACCGGGGAGCTGTTTTTT	CASGRDRGLLNTGELFF
.	TRBV27	TRBD2	TRBJ2-3	TGTGCCAGCAAGTTGCCCGGGAGGGCCGGTACGCAGTATTTT	CASKLPGRAGTQYF
.	TRBV11-2	.	TRBJ2-7	TGTGCCAGGGGGATATACGGACCCCCAGCGGTAACCCAGCCCTACGAGCAGTACTTC	CARGIYGPPAVTQPYEQYF
.	TRBV21-1	.	TRBJ2-2	TGTGCCAGCAGCAAAGTACGCGGCCGGGGGGTGAGCACCGGGGAGCTGTTTTTT	CASSKVRGRGVSTGELFF
.	TRBV28	TRBD2	TRBJ2-1	TGTGCCAGCAGTTTAGTAGCGGGAGATTACAATGAGCAGTTCTTC	CASSLVAGDYNEQFF
.	TRBV27	TRBD2	TRBJ2-3	TGTGCCAGCAGTTTCGGGACTAGCGGACTCACAGATACGCAGTATTTT	CASSFGTSGLTDTQYF
.	TRBV7-9	.	TRBJ1-1	TGTTCCAGCAGCCCCGACAGCCCGAACACTGAAGCTTTCTTT	CSSSPDSPNTEAFF
few	TRBV7-9	TRBD1	TRBJ1-1	TGTGCCAGCAGGGATGGAACAGGGGTAGTTGAAGCTTTCTTT	CASRDGTGVVEAFF
.	TRBV2	TRBD2	TRBJ2-3	TGTGCCAGCAGTGATGAGTGGGGAGGGGTCACAGATACGCAGTATTTT	CASSDEWGGVTDTQYF
.	TRBV5-1	TRBD2	TRBJ2-5	TGCGCCAGCAGCTTGATAAACAATGGGGGGGTGGAGACCCAGTACTTC	CASSLINNGGVETQYF